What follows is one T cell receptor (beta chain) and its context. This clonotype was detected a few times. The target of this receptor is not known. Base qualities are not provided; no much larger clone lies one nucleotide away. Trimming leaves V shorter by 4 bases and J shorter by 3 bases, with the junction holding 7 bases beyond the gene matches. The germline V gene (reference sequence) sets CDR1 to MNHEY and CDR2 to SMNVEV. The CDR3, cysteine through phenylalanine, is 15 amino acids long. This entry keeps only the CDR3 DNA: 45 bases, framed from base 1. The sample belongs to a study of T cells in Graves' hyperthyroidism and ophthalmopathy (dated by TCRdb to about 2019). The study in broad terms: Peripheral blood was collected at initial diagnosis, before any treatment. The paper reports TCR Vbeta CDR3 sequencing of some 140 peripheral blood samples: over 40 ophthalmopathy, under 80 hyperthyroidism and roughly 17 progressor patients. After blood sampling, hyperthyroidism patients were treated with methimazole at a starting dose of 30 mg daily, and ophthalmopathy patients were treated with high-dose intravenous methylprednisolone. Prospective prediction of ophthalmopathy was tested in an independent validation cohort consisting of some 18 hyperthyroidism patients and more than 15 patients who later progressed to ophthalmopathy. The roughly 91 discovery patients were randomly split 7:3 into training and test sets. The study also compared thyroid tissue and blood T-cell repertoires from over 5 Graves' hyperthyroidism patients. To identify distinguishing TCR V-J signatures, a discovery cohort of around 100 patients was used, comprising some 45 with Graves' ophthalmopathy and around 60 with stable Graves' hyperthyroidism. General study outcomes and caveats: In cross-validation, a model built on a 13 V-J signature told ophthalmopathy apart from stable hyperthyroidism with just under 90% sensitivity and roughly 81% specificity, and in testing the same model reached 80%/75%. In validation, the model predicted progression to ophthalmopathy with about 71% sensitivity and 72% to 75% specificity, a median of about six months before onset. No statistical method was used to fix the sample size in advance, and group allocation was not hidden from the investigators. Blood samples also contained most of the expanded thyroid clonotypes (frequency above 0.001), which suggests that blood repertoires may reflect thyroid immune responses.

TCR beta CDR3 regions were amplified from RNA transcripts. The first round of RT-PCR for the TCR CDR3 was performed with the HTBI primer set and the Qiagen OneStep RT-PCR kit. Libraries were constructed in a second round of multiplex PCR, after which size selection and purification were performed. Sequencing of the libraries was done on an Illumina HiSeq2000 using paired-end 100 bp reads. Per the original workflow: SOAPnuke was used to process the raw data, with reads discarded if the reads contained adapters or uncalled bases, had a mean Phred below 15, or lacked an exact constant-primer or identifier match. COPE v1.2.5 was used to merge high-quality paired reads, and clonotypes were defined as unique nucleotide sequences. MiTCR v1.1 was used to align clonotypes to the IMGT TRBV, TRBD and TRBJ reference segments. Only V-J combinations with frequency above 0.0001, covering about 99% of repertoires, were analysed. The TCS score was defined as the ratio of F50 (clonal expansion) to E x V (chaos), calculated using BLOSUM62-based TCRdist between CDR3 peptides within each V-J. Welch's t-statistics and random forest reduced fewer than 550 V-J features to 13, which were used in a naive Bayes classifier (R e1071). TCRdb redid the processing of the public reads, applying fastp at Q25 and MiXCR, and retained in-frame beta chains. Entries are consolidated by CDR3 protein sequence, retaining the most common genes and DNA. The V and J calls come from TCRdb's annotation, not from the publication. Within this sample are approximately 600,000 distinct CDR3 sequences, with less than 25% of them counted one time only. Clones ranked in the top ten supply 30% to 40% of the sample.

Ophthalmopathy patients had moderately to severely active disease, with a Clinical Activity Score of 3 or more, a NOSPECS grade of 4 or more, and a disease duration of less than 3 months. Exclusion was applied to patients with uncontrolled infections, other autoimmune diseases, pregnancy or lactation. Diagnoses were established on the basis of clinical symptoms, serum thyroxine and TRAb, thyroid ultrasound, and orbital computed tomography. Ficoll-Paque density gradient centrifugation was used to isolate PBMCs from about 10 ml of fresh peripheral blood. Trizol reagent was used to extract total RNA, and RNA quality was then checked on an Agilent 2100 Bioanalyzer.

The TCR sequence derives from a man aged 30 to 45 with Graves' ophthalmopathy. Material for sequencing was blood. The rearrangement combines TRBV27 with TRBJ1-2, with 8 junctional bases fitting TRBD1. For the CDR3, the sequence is CASSSWAGGDYGYTF. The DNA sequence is TGTGCCAGCAGTTCATGGGCAGGGGGCGACTATGGCTACACCTTC.